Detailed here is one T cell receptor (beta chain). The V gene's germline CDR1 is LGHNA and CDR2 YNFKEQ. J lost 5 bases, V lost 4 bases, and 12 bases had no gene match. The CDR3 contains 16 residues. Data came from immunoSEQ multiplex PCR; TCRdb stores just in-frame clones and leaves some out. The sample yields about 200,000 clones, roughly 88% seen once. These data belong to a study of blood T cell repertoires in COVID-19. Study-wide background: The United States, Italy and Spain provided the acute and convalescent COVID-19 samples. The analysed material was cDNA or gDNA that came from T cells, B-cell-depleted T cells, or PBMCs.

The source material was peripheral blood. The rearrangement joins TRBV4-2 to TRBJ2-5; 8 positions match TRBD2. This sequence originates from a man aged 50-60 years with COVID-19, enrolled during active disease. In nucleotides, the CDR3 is TGTGCCAGCAGCCCCCGTTTGGAGCGGGAGATGGAGACCCAGTACTTC. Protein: CASSPRLEREMETQYF.